The rows below give T cell receptor beta chains drawn from one sample of a study of blood T cells in healthy people across ages. TCRdb re-called the 5' RACE reads through MiXCR, storing one row per CDR3 protein. The sample includes approximately 2,000,000 distinct CDR3 sequences, approximately 40% of them seen just once. Sequences were obtained from blood. All receptors come from a human donor in good health. Each CDR3 is given with its conserved first and last residue. The order of the fields is J gene, D gene, CDR3 length, clone size, V gene, CDR3 DNA, CDR3 protein. The D gene is left open where the match is weak. The listing skips clone size in some rows; elsewhere it reads once, few, many or a size class.

j_gene: TRBJ2-7
d_gene: NA
len: 13
abundance: few
v_gene: TRBV7-9
CDR3nt: TGTGCCAGCAGCTTCCGACTGGACTACGAGCAGTACTTC
CDR3aa: CASSFRLDYEQYF

j_gene: TRBJ2-6
d_gene: NA
len: 17
abundance: few
v_gene: TRBV6-2/TRBV6-3
CDR3nt: TGTGCCAGTACGGGACGGATTACCAACTCTGGGGCCAACGTCCTGACTTTC
CDR3aa: CASTGRITNSGANVLTF

j_gene: TRBJ2-5
d_gene: NA
len: 14
abundance: NA
v_gene: TRBV12-3/TRBV12-4
CDR3nt: TGTGCCAGCGCCCGGTCCGGGACCGGGCGGACCCAGTACTTC
CDR3aa: CASARSGTGRTQYF

j_gene: TRBJ2-5
d_gene: TRBD2
len: 14
abundance: NA
v_gene: TRBV5-5
CDR3nt: TGTGCCAGCACAATCATCGGGGGGGGAGAGACCCAGTACTTC
CDR3aa: CASTIIGGGETQYF

j_gene: TRBJ2-7
d_gene: TRBD1
len: 14
abundance: NA
v_gene: TRBV29-1
CDR3nt: TGCAGCTCCGTCCGGGACAGGGGTTACAATGAGCAGTACTTC
CDR3aa: CSSVRDRGYNEQYF

j_gene: TRBJ1-1
d_gene: NA
len: 14
abundance: NA
v_gene: TRBV6-6
CDR3nt: TGTGCCAGCAGTTACGGGTCTTCGGGTACTGAAGCTTTCTTT
CDR3aa: CASSYGSSGTEAFF

j_gene: TRBJ2-7
d_gene: NA
len: 14
abundance: NA
v_gene: TRBV12-5
CDR3nt: TGTGCTAGTGGTCCCGCCGGGGATTGGGCCGAGCAGTACTTC
CDR3aa: CASGPAGDWAEQYF

j_gene: TRBJ1-2
d_gene: NA
len: 14
abundance: few
v_gene: TRBV5-1
CDR3nt: TGCGCCAGCAGCTCACGGGACTCCAGGGAGGGCTACACCTTC
CDR3aa: CASSSRDSREGYTF

j_gene: TRBJ2-1
d_gene: NA
len: 15
abundance: NA
v_gene: TRBV20-1
CDR3nt: TGCAGTGCTAGAGATCCAAAAGCAGGCCAGGCTGAGCAGTTCTTC
CDR3aa: CSARDPKAGQAEQFF

j_gene: TRBJ2-1
d_gene: NA
len: 13
abundance: NA
v_gene: TRBV29-1
CDR3nt: TGCAGCGCCGAGGGGGGGGCCATCAATGAGCAGTTCTTC
CDR3aa: CSAEGGAINEQFF

j_gene: TRBJ1-1
d_gene: NA
len: 16
abundance: NA
v_gene: TRBV7-9
CDR3nt: TGTGCCAGCAGCCCCTTTGGGGTAGTCGGGGACACTGAAGCTTTCTTT
CDR3aa: CASSPFGVVGDTEAFF

j_gene: TRBJ1-4
d_gene: NA
len: 14
abundance: NA
v_gene: TRBV12-3/TRBV12-4
CDR3nt: TGTGCCAGCAGTTCCCAGGGTGGCGCTGAAAAACTGTTTTTT
CDR3aa: CASSSQGGAEKLFF

j_gene: TRBJ2-7
d_gene: NA
len: 13
abundance: once
v_gene: TRBV6-4
CDR3nt: TGTGCCAGCAGTGACAGGCCTGGGGACGAGCAGTACTTC
CDR3aa: CASSDRPGDEQYF

j_gene: TRBJ2-7
d_gene: NA
len: 14
abundance: NA
v_gene: TRBV20-1
CDR3nt: TGCAGTGCTAGACCTACACCGGATTCCTACGAGCAGTACTTC
CDR3aa: CSARPTPDSYEQYF

j_gene: TRBJ2-5
d_gene: TRBD2
len: 16
abundance: NA
v_gene: TRBV10-3
CDR3nt: TGTGCCATCAAGGGGACTAGCGGGGGGGCCCAAGAGACCCAGTACTTC
CDR3aa: CAIKGTSGGAQETQYF

j_gene: TRBJ2-3
d_gene: NA
len: 16
abundance: NA
v_gene: TRBV4-3
CDR3nt: TGCGCCAGCAGCCAAGCCTCCTTAGAGGGCACAGATACGCAGTATTTT
CDR3aa: CASSQASLEGTDTQYF

j_gene: TRBJ2-3
d_gene: TRBD2
len: 16
abundance: NA
v_gene: TRBV5-1
CDR3nt: TGCGCCAGCAGCTTGGTGTCGGGGGGGCCGGCAGATACGCAGTATTTT
CDR3aa: CASSLVSGGPADTQYF

j_gene: TRBJ2-7
d_gene: NA
len: 14
abundance: NA
v_gene: TRBV7-3
CDR3nt: TGTGCCAGCAGCTTAGGGCCGACCTACAATGAGCAGTACTTC
CDR3aa: CASSLGPTYNEQYF

j_gene: TRBJ2-7
d_gene: NA
len: 14
abundance: NA
v_gene: TRBV12-5
CDR3nt: TGTGCTAGTGCCGCGGACGGAGGCCCCTACGAGCAGTACTTC
CDR3aa: CASAADGGPYEQYF

j_gene: TRBJ1-1
d_gene: NA
len: 16
abundance: NA
v_gene: TRBV28
CDR3nt: TGTGCCAGCAGTTCTATCCCCGGACGGCCGAACACTGAAGCTTTCTTT
CDR3aa: CASSSIPGRPNTEAFF

j_gene: TRBJ1-1
d_gene: TRBD1
len: 15
abundance: NA
v_gene: TRBV20-1
CDR3nt: TGCAGTGCTAGACCCACAGGACAGGGAATAACTGAAGCTTTCTTT
CDR3aa: CSARPTGQGITEAFF

j_gene: TRBJ2-3
d_gene: TRBD1
len: 14
abundance: few
v_gene: TRBV20-1
CDR3nt: TGCAGTGCTAGAGATGTGACAGGGGGAAATACGCAGTATTTT
CDR3aa: CSARDVTGGNTQYF

j_gene: TRBJ1-1
d_gene: NA
len: 15
abundance: NA
v_gene: TRBV14
CDR3nt: TGTGCCAGCAGCCAAGATTCCGGGAGGAACACTGAAGCTTTCTTT
CDR3aa: CASSQDSGRNTEAFF

j_gene: TRBJ2-5
d_gene: TRBD2
len: 14
abundance: NA
v_gene: TRBV6-2/TRBV6-3
CDR3nt: TGTGCCAGCAGTCGAAGCGGGGCGGAAGAGACCCAGTACTTC
CDR3aa: CASSRSGAEETQYF

j_gene: TRBJ2-1
d_gene: NA
len: 11
abundance: NA
v_gene: TRBV9
CDR3nt: TGTGCCAGTCAACAGGGAGATGAGCAGTTCTTC
CDR3aa: CASQQGDEQFF

j_gene: TRBJ1-2
d_gene: TRBD1
len: 16
abundance: few
v_gene: TRBV28
CDR3nt: TGTGCCAGCAGACAGATCCGGGACAGGGGGAACTATGGCTACACCTTC
CDR3aa: CASRQIRDRGNYGYTF

j_gene: TRBJ2-1
d_gene: NA
len: 19
abundance: few
v_gene: TRBV7-8
CDR3nt: TGTGCCAGCAGCTTAGCGCCCGGACCAGACAGAAAGAGCTATCATGAGCAGTTCTTC
CDR3aa: CASSLAPGPDRKSYHEQFF

j_gene: TRBJ1-2
d_gene: NA
len: 13
abundance: NA
v_gene: TRBV29-1
CDR3nt: TGCAGCGTTGGAGGGGCACCTAACTATGGCTACACCTTC
CDR3aa: CSVGGAPNYGYTF

j_gene: TRBJ1-4
d_gene: NA
len: 15
abundance: NA
v_gene: TRBV18
CDR3nt: TGTGCCAGCTCACCGCCGGGATTCGATAATGAAAAACTGTTTTTT
CDR3aa: CASSPPGFDNEKLFF

j_gene: TRBJ1-2
d_gene: NA
len: 16
abundance: NA
v_gene: TRBV5-6
CDR3nt: TGTGCCAGCAGCTTGGTAGCGGCGGACGCTAACTATGGCTACACCTTC
CDR3aa: CASSLVAADANYGYTF

j_gene: TRBJ2-1
d_gene: NA
len: 15
abundance: NA
v_gene: TRBV5-5
CDR3nt: TGTGCCAGCAGCTTGGAGGCGACATCCTGCAATGAGCAGTTCTTC
CDR3aa: CASSLEATSCNEQFF

j_gene: TRBJ2-1
d_gene: NA
len: 13
abundance: once
v_gene: TRBV20-1
CDR3nt: TGCAGTGCTGGGATAGATGTACAGAGAGAGCAGTTCTTC
CDR3aa: CSAGIDVQREQFF

j_gene: TRBJ2-1
d_gene: TRBD1
len: 16
abundance: few
v_gene: TRBV20-1
CDR3nt: TGCAGTGCTAGACCAAACAGGGGGCCCTTCTACAATGAGCAGTTCTTC
CDR3aa: CSARPNRGPFYNEQFF

j_gene: TRBJ2-7
d_gene: TRBD1
len: 14
abundance: many
v_gene: TRBV10-3
CDR3nt: TGTGCCACCAGGCTGACAGGGGGCCAATACGAGCAGTACTTC
CDR3aa: CATRLTGGQYEQYF